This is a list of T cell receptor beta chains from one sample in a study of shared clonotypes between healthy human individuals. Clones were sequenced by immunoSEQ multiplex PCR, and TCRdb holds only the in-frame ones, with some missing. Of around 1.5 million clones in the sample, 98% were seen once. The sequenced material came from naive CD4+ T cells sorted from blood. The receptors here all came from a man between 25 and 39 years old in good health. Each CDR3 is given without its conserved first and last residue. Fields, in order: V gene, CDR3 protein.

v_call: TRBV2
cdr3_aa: ASRNPSGSYNEQF

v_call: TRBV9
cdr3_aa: ASSPQAGLTRDTQY

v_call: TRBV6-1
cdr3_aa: ASSERVRQETQY

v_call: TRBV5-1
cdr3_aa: ASSSGLAGGFVGELF

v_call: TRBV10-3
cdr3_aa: AISLQGHVGSYT

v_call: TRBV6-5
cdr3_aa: ASRTEVGRSGYT

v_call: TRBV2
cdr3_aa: ASTLDSLGPQH

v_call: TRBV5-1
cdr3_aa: ASSLESPGRGNTIY

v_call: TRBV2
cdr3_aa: ASGRAGETQY

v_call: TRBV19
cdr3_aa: ASSIGQGGEKLF

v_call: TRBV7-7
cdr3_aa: ASSQGILTGELF

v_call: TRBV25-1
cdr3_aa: ASSDPRTGDEKLF

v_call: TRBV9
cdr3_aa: ASSVGDDQY

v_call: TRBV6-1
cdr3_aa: ASTAGGYQPQH

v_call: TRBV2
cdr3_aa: ASSEARFYGYT

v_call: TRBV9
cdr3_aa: ASSVGGLAGVLETQY

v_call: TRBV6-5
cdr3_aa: ASTNPAKNTEAF

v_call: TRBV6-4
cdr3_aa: ASSETWGAQTYEQY

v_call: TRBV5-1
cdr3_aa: ASSLLPTYEQY

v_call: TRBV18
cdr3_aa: ASSPGVNLGGELF

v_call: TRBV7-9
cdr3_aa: ASSLCLAGVCEQF

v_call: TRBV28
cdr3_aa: ASSSHGDGTVFV

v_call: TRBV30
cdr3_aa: AWSEGADNQPQH

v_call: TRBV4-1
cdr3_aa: ASSLGMGQVYGYT

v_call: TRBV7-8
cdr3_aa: ASSLVRVRSSGNTIY

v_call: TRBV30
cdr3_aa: AWSVSAYEQY

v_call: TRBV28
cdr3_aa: ATDRAQETQY

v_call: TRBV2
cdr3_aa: ASSAQGIGNQPQH

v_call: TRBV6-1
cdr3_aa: ASSGRPTGEQY

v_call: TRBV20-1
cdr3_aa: SAPDYGYT

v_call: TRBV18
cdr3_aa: ASSPPRGLAGTPNTGELF

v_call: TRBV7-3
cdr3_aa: ASSRGLAGGRNTGELF

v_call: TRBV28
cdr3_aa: ASSPGLAGSTDTQY

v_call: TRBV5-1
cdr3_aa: ASSSSGAYTEAF

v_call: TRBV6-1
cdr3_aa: ASRGDSRETQY

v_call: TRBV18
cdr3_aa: ASSGGLLVNTGELF

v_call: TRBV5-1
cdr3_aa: ASSLGTTYEQY

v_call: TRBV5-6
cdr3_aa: ASTGTPRNYGYT

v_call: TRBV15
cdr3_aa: ATSREVSQGSWNEQF

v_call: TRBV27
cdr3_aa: ASSFWLAGLYEQY

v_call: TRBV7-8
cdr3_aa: ASSPLRGSREGSYEQY

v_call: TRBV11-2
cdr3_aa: ASSLDPWTSSGNTIY

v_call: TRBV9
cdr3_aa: ASSVATSGRASHEQF

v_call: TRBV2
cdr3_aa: ASRRDRALEQF

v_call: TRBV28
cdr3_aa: ASSPRRVDEKLF

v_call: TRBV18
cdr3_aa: ASSATRSYNEQF